This TCR beta chain came from a study of CD8 T cells in ankylosing spondylitis. Findings of the study overall: Peripheral blood held disease-linked clones only at relatively low frequency, and these were CD8+. Earlier reports found some motif variants in synovial fluid and blood in reactive arthritis. The study looked at matched synovial fluid samples from ankylosing spondylitis patients. Disease-linked clones were reported to be significantly enriched there.

This CDR3 comprises 16 residues. CDR1 and CDR2 from the germline V gene are LGHDT and YNNKEL (reference sequence). Losses at the gene ends were 4 bases for V and 4 bases for J; bases not matched to a gene: 9. Making the TCR beta libraries involved quantitative 5'-RACE with molecular barcodes. Each CDR3 protein is one row after TCRdb ran MiXCR on the 5' RACE reads. The sample carries 150,000 to 250,000 distinct CDR3 sequences, around 13% recorded once. This clonotype has only one observation. Its antigen is not identified. V usage is TRBV3-1 and J usage is TRBJ2-1; TRBD1 aligns across 8 bases. This sequence originates from a male donor with ankylosing spondylitis or in good health (not recorded which). Material: blood, either unsorted or a sorted T cell fraction (not recorded which). The CDR3 bases are TGTGCCAGCAGCCCCCCCCGGGACAGGAAGTACAATGAGCAGTTCTTC. The encoded protein is CASSPPRDRKYNEQFF.